This TCR beta chain stems from a study of T cell responses to AZD1222 COVID-19 vaccine. This clone was seen a few times. The CDR3 runs 17 residues. The V segment lost 0 bases and the J segment 3 bases; nucleotides outside the gene matches: 7. The germline V gene has CDR1 SGHAT and CDR2 FQNNGV. Using immunoSEQ multiplex PCR, the repertoire was profiled, and TCRdb retains in-frame clones only, with some absent. The sample lists roughly 120,000 clones, about nine tenths seen once, with around 1.2% in the top ten. Sequenced material: peripheral blood, taken on day 0 of AZD1222 vaccination. This rearrangement joins TRBV11-2 to TRBJ2-1, with 8 bases fitting TRBD2. The receptor's source is an adult in good health. The CDR3 nucleotides are TGTGCCAGCAGCTTAGATCCACCGGGGGGGTACTACAATGAGCAGTTCTTC. As protein: CASSLDPPGGYYNEQFF.